The 27 T cell receptor beta chains in this list originate from one sample, sequenced in a study of OX40 agonist ivuxolimab in advanced cancers. Sequenced by immunoSEQ multiplex PCR; TCRdb stores in-frame clones only, minus some. The sample has roughly 25,000 clones; 65% to 80% are singletons. The specimen was CD4+ or CD8+ T cells sorted from blood, collected in a trial of the OX40 agonist ivuxolimab. Receptor source: an adult with an advanced solid tumor such as melanoma, head and neck, liver or kidney cancer.

Only a few counts were recorded for this clone. The rearrangement links TRBV4-3 to TRBJ2-7, with TRBD1 as a possible D gene (6 bases). V shed 0 bases and J shed 0 bases, with 6 bases lying between them. The CDR3 totals 14 residues. Germline CDR1 LGHNA, CDR2 YSLEER. CDR3 sequence: CASSQEDSSYEQYF. The DNA for the CDR3 is TGCGCCAGCAGCCAAGAGGACAGCTCCTACGAGCAGTACTTC.

The chain employs TRBV9 and TRBJ2-1; D is tentatively TRBD1 or TRBD2 (5 bases each). Germline V gene sequence: CDR1 SGDLS, CDR2 YYNGEE. The CDR3 has 14 amino acids. The V gene lost 6 bases and the J gene lost 7 bases, with 17 bases spanning the gap. CDR3 DNA sequence: TGTGCCAGCACCACAGACGAGGGGTATAATGAGCAGTTCTTC. Translating gives CASTTDEGYNEQFF.

The chain carries TRBV7-6 and TRBJ2-7, with TRBD1 as a possible D gene (6 bases). The CDR3 runs 15 residues. Germline-derived CDR1 and CDR2 are SGHVS and FNYEAQ. The V end lost 6 bases, the J end lost 4 bases, and 19 bases lay between the germline ends. Written as DNA, the CDR3 is TGTGCCAGCAGTGATCCTGGGCAGGGGTATTACGAGCAGTACTTC. Translated, it gives CASSDPGQGYYEQYF.

J is TRBJ2-7 and V is TRBV13; D may be TRBD1 or TRBD2 (7 bases each). The CDR3 has 14 residues. Per germline, CDR1 PRHDT and CDR2 FYEKMQ (reference sequence). The V gene lost 5 bases and the J gene lost 2 bases, with 13 bases spanning the gap. Here the CDR3 reads CASSLQGGAYEQYF. In nucleotides, the CDR3 is TGTGCCAGCAGCCTGCAGGGGGGGGCCTACGAGCAGTACTTC.

J is TRBJ2-4 and V is TRBV5-8; 9 positions match TRBD1. This CDR3 contains 18 residues. The germline V gene encodes CDR1 SGHTS and CDR2 YDEGEE. Trimming cost V 5 bases and J 0 bases; bases outside gene matches: 12. For the CDR3, the DNA is TGTGCCAGCAGGGGGACAGGGCTCAGGGACCGAGCCAAAAACATTCAGTACTTC. As protein: CASRGTGLRDRAKNIQYF.

Comments on this clone: Other DNA sequences in the same sample also yield this CDR3. The chain couples TRBV10-1 to TRBJ2-7, with D perhaps given as TRBD1 or TRBD2 (6 bases each). The ends were cut back, 4 bases at V and 3 bases at J, with 16 bases in the middle. The CDR3 consists of 15 residues. Germline CDR1 is WNHNN and CDR2 is SYGVQD (reference sequence). The DNA for the CDR3 is TGCGCCAGCAGTGGGGGGCGGATCGGGGGCTACGAGCAGTACTTC. Amino acid sequence: CASSGGRIGGYEQYF.

V usage is TRBV6-6 and J usage is TRBJ1-2; the D is unclear. Trimming pared 0 bases from V and 3 bases from J, leaving 8 bases between. CDR1 and CDR2 from the germline V gene are MNHNY and SVGAGI (reference sequence). The CDR3 is 14 amino acids. This chain's CDR3 is CASSYSGNDYGYTF. In nucleotides, the CDR3 is TGTGCCAGCAGTTACTCCGGGAATGACTATGGCTACACCTTC.

The chain joins TRBV4-2 to TRBJ1-2; no reliable D call. The CDR3 has 16 residues. Germline CDR1 reads LGHNA; CDR2 reads YNFKEQ. Trimming stripped 0 bases from V and 8 bases from J, with 19 bases between. Here the CDR3 reads CASSQDLSNRPGGYTF. The CDR3 DNA sequence: TGTGCCAGCAGCCAAGATCTTAGTAACCGCCCAGGAGGCTACACCTTC.

This chain connects TRBV27 to TRBJ2-1, with 7 bases that match TRBD2. The CDR3 totals 17 residues. Per germline, CDR1 MNHEY and CDR2 SMNVEV (reference sequence). V shed 6 bases, J shed 8 bases, and the junction held 19 bases outside the gene matches. CDR3 amino acids: CASRKTERDGRIDEQFF. The CDR3 DNA reads as TGTGCCAGCAGAAAGACCGAGCGGGACGGACGTATCGATGAGCAGTTCTTC.

This clone was picked up a small number of times. This chain links TRBV5-4 with TRBJ2-7, with D maybe TRBD1 (6 bases). Germline CDR1 reads SGHNT; CDR2 reads YYREEE (reference sequence). The length of the CDR3 is 15 residues. V was clipped by 0 bases and J by 1 base, with 11 bases between them. The CDR3 sequence: CASSLVAGASYEQYF. The CDR3 DNA follows: TGTGCCAGCAGCTTGGTGGCAGGGGCTTCCTACGAGCAGTACTTC.

This clone was seen a single time. The chain combines TRBV5-1 with TRBJ2-3; TRBD2 matches 16 bases. CDR3 length: 16 residues. Trimming cost V 4 bases and J 4 bases; bases outside gene matches: 3. The germline V gene has CDR1 SGHRS and CDR2 YFSETQ. The CDR3 bases are TGCGCCAGCAGCCCCGGGACTAGCGGGGGGGCAGATACGCAGTATTTT. Its protein is CASSPGTSGGADTQYF.

This clone counts as medium-sized. The rearrangement uses TRBV19 and TRBJ1-5, with D perhaps TRBD1 (5 bases). CDR3 size: 14 residues. In germline, CDR1 is LNHDA, CDR2 SQIVND (reference sequence). Trimming removed 8 bases from V and 4 bases from J, with 15 bases in between. CDR3 protein: CASRTEGSNQPQHF. For the CDR3, the DNA is TGTGCCAGTCGGACGGAGGGGTCAAATCAGCCCCAGCATTTT.

V and J are TRBV30 and TRBJ2-3, with D possibly TRBD1 on 7 matching bases. This CDR3 has 14 amino acids. V was shortened by 5 bases and J by 0 bases, with 12 bases between the two germline ends. Germline-derived CDR1 and CDR2 are GTSNPN and SVGIG (reference sequence). The CDR3 loop reads CAWETGRSTDTQYF. The CDR3 bases are TGTGCCTGGGAGACAGGGAGGAGCACAGATACGCAGTATTTT. The whole variable domain, filled in from reference TRBV30 and TRBJ2-3, reads SQTIHQWPATLVQPVGSPLSLECTVEGTSNPNLYWYRQAAGRGLQLLFYSVGIGQISSEVPQNLSASRPQDRQFILSSKKLLLSDSGFYLCAWETGRSTDTQYFGPGTRLTVL.

For the CDR3, the DNA is TGTGCCAGTAGTATATTGAGGGTCGATCAGCCCCAGCATTTT. Protein sequence: CASSILRVDQPQHF. The chain links TRBV19 to TRBJ1-5; D uncertain. Germline assignment: CDR1 LNHDA and CDR2 SQIVND (reference sequence). The CDR3 is 14 amino acids. V lost 2 bases to trimming and J lost 5 bases, with 10 bases between them.

The rearrangement uses TRBV4-3 and TRBJ1-2; D call uncertain. This CDR3 has 16 amino acids. Deletions cut 0 bases from V and 2 bases from J, with 13 bases between. From germline, CDR1 is LGHNA and CDR2 YSLEER. The chain's CDR3 is CASSQDRFQPNYGYTF. CDR3 in DNA: TGCGCCAGCAGCCAAGATCGGTTCCAGCCAAACTATGGCTACACCTTC.

The chain carries TRBV19 and TRBJ1-2, with 7 bases aligning to TRBD1. The junction had 3 bases not matched to a gene; V was cut back by 8 bases and J by 3 bases. CDR1 and CDR2 from the germline V gene are LNHDA and SQIVND (reference sequence). The CDR3 has 12 residues. CDR3 DNA sequence: TGTGCCAGTCGGGACAGCGACTATGGCTACACCTTC. It is translated as CASRDSDYGYTF.

This clone was counted a few times. This chain joins TRBV4-3 and TRBJ1-1, with unresolved D. The CDR3 has 14 amino acids. Germline CDR1 and CDR2: LGHNA and YSLEER. The V end was cut by 6 bases, the J end by 2 bases, with 13 bases between. DNA of the CDR3: TGCGCCAGCAGTCCCCGCGGAGCAAACACTGAAGCTTTCTTT. This sequence encodes CASSPRGANTEAFF.

About this clone itself: The junction differs from germline at one of its ends, possibly a read error. The chain employs TRBV7-3 and TRBJ1-1; TRBD1 agrees at 8 bases. The CDR3 sequence is 14 residues long. The germline CDR1 and CDR2 sequences are SGHTA and FQGTGA. CDR3 coding DNA: TGTGCCAGCAGCCTAACAGGGGGGGACACTGAAGCTTTCTTT. Encoded protein: CASSLTGGDTEAFF.

V is TRBV5-5 and J is TRBJ1-5; D unresolved. V shed 4 bases and J shed 6 bases, with 14 bases lying between them. Germline CDR1 is SGHKS and CDR2 is YYEKEE (reference sequence). The CDR3 consists of 14 residues. The CDR3 nucleotides are TGTGCCAGCAGCGCCACCCCGCGGGGTCAGCCCCAGCATTTT. This codes for CASSATPRGQPQHF.

The gene calls are TRBV29-1 and TRBJ1-2, with 9 nucleotides matching TRBD1. The V gene's germline CDR1 is SQVTM and CDR2 ANQGSEA. J lost 4 bases, V lost 1 base, and 13 bases had no gene match. This CDR3 is built from 17 residues. In nucleotides, the CDR3 is TGCAGCGTTGAAGCCGACAGGGGGTCCGGGGCTACCTATGGCTACACCTTC. This gives the protein CSVEADRGSGATYGYTF.

This chain joins TRBV13 and TRBJ2-5; D possibly corresponds to TRBD2 (6 bases). Germline CDR1 is PRHDT and CDR2 is FYEKMQ (reference sequence). The CDR3 spans 14 residues. Trimming took 5 bases from V and 4 from J, leaving 14 bases between them. This CDR3 is CASSPPGERETQYF. In DNA, the CDR3 is TGTGCCAGCAGCCCCCCGGGGGAGCGAGAGACCCAGTACTTC.

The chain has TRBV6-4 and TRBJ1-2, with D perhaps matching TRBD1 (6 bases). Germline CDR1 reads MRHNA; CDR2 reads SNTAGT. The CDR3 sequence is 19 residues long. V lost 3 bases to trimming and J lost 4 bases, with 27 bases between them. The CDR3 DNA reads TGTGCCAGCAGTGAGAGCAGGGGAGAGGGGTGTGGGGGTGTCTATGGCTACACCTTC. Its protein is CASSESRGEGCGGVYGYTF.

This chain uses TRBV6-5 with TRBJ1-2, with D maybe TRBD1 (6 bases). CDR1 and CDR2 from the germline V gene are MNHEY and SVGAGI. CDR3 length equals 14 residues. V lost 6 bases to trimming and J lost 4 bases, with 15 bases between them. The CDR3 DNA reads as TGTGCCAGCAGCGAAGTTGGGGGCGGCTATGGCTACACCTTC. This sequence encodes CASSEVGGGYGYTF.

This chain joins TRBV7-3 and TRBJ1-6, with D perhaps TRBD1 (5 bases). The V gene's germline CDR1 is SGHTA and CDR2 FQGTGA. Trimming cost V 2 bases and J 9 bases, with 11 bases left between them. The CDR3 length is 14 residues. CDR3 bases: TGTGCCAGCAGCTTAGCGGCAGGGAGTTCACCCCTCCACTTT. Encoded protein: CASSLAAGSSPLHF.

The genes are TRBV10-3 and TRBJ1-1; D ambiguous. V was shortened by 6 bases and J by 3 bases, with 5 bases between the two germline ends. The CDR3 has 11 residues. In germline, CDR1 is ENHRY, CDR2 SYGVKD. CDR3 protein: CAIRKDTEAFF. The CDR3 DNA is TGTGCCATCAGGAAGGACACTGAAGCTTTCTTT.

The rearrangement joins TRBV6-5 to TRBJ1-4; D is ambiguous. V shed 1 base and J shed 10 bases, with 10 bases lying between them. CDR3 length: 13 amino acids. Per the germline V gene, CDR1 is MNHEY and CDR2 is SVGAGI. CDR3 sequence: CASSYFTGGKLFF. CDR3 bases: TGTGCCAGCAGTTACTTCACTGGTGGAAAACTGTTTTTT.

This clone was counted only a few times. The V gene is TRBV27, the J gene TRBJ2-3; D may be TRBD2 (6 bases). V was pared by 5 bases and J by 4 bases, with 19 bases between. In germline, CDR1 is MNHEY, CDR2 SMNVEV (reference sequence). The CDR3 totals 16 residues. In DNA, the CDR3 is TGTGCCAGCAGTCCCAGGGCGGCGGGGCAGTCAGATACGCAGTATTTT. Its protein is CASSPRAAGQSDTQYF.